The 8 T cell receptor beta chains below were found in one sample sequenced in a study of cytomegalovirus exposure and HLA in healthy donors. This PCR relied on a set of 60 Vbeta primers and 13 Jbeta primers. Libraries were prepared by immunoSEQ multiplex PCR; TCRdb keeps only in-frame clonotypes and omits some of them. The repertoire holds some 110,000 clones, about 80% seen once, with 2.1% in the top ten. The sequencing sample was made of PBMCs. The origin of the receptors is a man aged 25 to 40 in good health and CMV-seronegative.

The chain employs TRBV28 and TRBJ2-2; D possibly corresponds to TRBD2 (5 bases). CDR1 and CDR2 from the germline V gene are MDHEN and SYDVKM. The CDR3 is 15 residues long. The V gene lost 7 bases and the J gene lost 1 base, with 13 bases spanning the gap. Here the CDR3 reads CASTPGAENTGELFF. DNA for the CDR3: TGTGCCAGCACCCCCGGAGCGGAGAACACCGGGGAGCTGTTTTTT.

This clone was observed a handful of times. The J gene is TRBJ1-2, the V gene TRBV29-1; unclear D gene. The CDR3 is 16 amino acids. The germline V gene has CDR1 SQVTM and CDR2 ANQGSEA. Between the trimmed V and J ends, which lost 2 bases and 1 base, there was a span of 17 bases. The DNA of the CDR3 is TGCAGCGTTGAAAATTGGTCGCGTGAATTTAACTATGGCTACACCTTC. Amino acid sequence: CSVENWSREFNYGYTF.

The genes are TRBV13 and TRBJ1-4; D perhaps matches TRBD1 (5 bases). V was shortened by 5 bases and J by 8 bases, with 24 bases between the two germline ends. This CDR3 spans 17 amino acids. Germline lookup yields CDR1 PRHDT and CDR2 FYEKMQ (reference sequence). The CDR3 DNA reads TGTGCCAGCAGCCATGCGCGGGACGGAGAAATGGGCGAAAAACTGTTTTTT. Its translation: CASSHARDGEMGEKLFF. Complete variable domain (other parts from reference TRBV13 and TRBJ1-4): AAGVIQSPRHLIKEKRETATLKCYPIPRHDTVYWYQQGPGQDPQFLISFYEKMQSDKGSIPDRFSAQQFSDYHSELNMSSLELGDSALYFCASSHARDGEMGEKLFFGSGTQLSVL.

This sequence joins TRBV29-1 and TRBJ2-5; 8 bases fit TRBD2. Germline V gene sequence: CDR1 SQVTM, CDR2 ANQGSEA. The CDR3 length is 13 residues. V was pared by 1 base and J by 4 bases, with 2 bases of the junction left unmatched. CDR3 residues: CSVEGLAIETQYF. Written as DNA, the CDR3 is TGCAGCGTTGAAGGACTAGCGATAGAGACCCAGTACTTC.

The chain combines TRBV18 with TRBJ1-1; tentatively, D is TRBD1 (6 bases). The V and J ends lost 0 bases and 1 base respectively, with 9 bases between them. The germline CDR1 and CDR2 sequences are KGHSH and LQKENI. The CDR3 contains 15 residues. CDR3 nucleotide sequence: TGTGCCAGCTCACCACCAACGACAGGGAACACTGAAGCTTTCTTT. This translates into CASSPPTTGNTEAFF. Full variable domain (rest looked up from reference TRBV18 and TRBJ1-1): NAGVMQNPRHLVRRRGQEARLRCSPMKGHSHVYWYRQLPEEGLKFMVYLQKENIIDESGMPKERFSAEFPKEGPSILRIQQVVRGDSAAYFCASSPPTTGNTEAFFGQGTRLTVV.

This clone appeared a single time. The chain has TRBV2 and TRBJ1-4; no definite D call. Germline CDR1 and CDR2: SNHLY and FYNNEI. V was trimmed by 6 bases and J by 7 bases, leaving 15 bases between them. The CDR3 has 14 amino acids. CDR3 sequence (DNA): TGTGCCAGCAGGGGCCCGGGAAATCTTGAAAAACTGTTTTTT. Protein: CASRGPGNLEKLFF.

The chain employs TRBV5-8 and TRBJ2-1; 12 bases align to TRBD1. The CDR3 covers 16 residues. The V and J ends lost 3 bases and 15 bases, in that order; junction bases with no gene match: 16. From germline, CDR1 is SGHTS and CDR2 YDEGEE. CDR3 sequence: CASSSDRDRGPDRAFF. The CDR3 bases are TGTGCCAGCAGCTCTGACCGGGACAGGGGGCCGGACCGGGCGTTCTTC. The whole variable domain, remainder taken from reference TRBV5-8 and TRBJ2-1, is EAGVTQSPTHLIKTRGQQATLRCSPISGHTSVYWYQQALGLGLQFLLWYDEGEERNRGNFPPRFSGRQFPNYSSELNVNALELEDSALYLCASSSDRDRGPDRAFFGPGTRLTVL.

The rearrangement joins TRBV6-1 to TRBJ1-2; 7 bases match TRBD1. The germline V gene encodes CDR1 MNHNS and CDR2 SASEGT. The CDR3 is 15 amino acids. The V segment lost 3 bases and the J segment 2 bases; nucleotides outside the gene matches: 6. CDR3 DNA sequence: TGTGCCAGCAGTGACCCCAGGGGGTCCAACTATGGCTACACCTTC. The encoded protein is CASSDPRGSNYGYTF.